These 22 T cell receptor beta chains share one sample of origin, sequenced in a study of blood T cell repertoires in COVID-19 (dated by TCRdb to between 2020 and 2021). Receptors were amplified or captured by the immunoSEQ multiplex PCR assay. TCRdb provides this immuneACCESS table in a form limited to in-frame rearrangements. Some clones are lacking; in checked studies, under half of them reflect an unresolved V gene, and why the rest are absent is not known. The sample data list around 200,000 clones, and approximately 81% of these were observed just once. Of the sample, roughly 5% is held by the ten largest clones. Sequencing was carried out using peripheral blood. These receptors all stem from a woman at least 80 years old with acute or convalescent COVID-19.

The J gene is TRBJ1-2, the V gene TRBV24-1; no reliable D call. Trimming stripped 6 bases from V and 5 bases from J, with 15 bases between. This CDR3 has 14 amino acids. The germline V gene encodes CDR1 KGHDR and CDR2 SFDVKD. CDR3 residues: CATSSSREGYGYTF. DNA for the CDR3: TGTGCCACCAGTTCTAGTCGGGAGGGATATGGCTACACCTTC.

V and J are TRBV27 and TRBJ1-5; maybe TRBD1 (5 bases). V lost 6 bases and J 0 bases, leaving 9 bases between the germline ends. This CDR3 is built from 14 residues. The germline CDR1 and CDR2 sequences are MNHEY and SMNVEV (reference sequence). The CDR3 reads CASSGTSSNQPQHF. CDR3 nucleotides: TGTGCCAGCAGCGGGACTAGTAGCAATCAGCCCCAGCATTTT.

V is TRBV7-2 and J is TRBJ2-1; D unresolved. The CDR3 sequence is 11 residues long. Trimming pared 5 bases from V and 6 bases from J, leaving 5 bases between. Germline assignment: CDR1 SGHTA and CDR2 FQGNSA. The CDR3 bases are TGTGCCAGCAGCCCGAGCAATGAGCAGTTCTTC. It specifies CASSPSNEQFF.

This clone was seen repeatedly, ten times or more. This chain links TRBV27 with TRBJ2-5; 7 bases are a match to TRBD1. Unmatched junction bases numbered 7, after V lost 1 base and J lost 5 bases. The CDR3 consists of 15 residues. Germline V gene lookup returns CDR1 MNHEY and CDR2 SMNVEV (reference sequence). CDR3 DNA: TGTGCCAGCAGTTTATTTTCGGGACAGATGGAGACCCAGTACTTC. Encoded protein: CASSLFSGQMETQYF.

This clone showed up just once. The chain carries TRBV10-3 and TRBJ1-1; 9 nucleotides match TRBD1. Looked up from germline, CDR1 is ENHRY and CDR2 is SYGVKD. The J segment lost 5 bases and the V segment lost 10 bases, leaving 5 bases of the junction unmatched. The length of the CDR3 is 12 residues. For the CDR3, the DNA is TGTGCCACCGGACAGGGGCTGACTGAAGCTTTCTTT. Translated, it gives CATGQGLTEAFF.

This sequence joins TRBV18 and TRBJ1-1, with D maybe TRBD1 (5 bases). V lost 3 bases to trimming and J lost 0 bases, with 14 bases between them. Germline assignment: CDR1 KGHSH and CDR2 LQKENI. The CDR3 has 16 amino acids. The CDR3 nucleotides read TGTGCCAGCTCACCTCTTACAGGAGACATGAACACTGAAGCTTTCTTT. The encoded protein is CASSPLTGDMNTEAFF.

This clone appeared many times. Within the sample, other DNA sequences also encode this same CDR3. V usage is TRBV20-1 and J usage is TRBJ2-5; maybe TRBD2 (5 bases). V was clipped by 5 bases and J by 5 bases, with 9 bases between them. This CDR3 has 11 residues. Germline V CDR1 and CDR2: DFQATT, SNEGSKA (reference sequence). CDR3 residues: CSARTGETQYF. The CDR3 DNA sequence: TGCAGTGCTCGCACGGGGGAGACCCAGTACTTC.

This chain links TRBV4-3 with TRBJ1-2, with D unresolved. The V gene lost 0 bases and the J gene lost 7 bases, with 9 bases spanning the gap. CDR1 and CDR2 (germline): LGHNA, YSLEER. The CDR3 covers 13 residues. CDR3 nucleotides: TGCGCCAGCAGCCAAGAAACGGGAGTTGGCTACACCTTC. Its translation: CASSQETGVGYTF.

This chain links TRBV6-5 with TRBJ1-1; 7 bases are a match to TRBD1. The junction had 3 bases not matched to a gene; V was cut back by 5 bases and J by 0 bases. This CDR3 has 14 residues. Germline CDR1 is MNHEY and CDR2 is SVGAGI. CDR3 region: CASSTGTVNTEAFF. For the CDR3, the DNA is TGTGCCAGCAGTACCGGGACAGTGAACACTGAAGCTTTCTTT.

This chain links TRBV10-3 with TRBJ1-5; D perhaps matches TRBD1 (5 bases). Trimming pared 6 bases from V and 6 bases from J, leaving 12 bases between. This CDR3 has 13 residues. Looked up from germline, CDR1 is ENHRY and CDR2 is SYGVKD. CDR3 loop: CAIRVTVSQPQHF. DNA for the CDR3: TGTGCCATCAGGGTGACAGTAAGTCAGCCCCAGCATTTT.

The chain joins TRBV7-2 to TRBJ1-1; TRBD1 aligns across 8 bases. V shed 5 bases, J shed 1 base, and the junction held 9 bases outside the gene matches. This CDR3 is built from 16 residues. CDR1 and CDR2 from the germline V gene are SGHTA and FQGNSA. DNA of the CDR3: TGTGCCAGCAGCCCGAAATCTGGGACAGGGAACACTGAAGCTTTCTTT. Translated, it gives CASSPKSGTGNTEAFF.

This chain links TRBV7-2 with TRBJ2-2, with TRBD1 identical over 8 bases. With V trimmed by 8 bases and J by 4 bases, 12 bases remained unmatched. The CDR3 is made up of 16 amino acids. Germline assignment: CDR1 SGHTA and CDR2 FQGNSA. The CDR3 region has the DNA TGTGCCAGCGGAAACGCAGGGGGCGCGGTCACCGGGGAGCTGTTTTTT. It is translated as CASGNAGGAVTGELFF.

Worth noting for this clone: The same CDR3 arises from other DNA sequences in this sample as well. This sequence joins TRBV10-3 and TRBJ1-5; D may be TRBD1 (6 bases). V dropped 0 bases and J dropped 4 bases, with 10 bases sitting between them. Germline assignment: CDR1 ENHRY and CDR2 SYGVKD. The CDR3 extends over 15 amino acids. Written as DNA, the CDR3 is TGTGCCATCAGTGAGTCAGGGCAGGGGAATCAGCCCCAGCATTTT. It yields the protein CAISESGQGNQPQHF.

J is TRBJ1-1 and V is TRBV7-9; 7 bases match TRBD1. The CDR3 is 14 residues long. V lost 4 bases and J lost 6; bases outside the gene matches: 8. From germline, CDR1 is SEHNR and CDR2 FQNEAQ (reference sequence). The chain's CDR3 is CASSSAGGSAEAFF. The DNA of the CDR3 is TGTGCCAGCAGCTCGGCAGGGGGATCGGCTGAAGCTTTCTTT.

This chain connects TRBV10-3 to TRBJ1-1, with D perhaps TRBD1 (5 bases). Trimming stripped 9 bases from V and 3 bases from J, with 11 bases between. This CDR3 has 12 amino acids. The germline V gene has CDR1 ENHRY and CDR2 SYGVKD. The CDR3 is CAICGGDTEAFF. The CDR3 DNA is TGTGCCATTTGCGGGGGGGACACTGAAGCTTTCTTT.

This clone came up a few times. CDR3 region: CASSYAERRYEQYF. In DNA, the CDR3 is TGTGCCAGCAGTTACGCGGAACGGAGATACGAGCAGTACTTC. V and J are TRBV6-2 or TRBV6-3 and TRBJ2-7; D gene unclear. V lost 2 bases, J lost 4 bases, and 12 bases lay in between. Germline values: CDR1 MNHEY, CDR2 SVGEGT. This CDR3 spans 14 amino acids.

The DNA of the CDR3 is TGTGCCAGCAGCGCCAGGACAGGGGTGCACGGGGAGCTGTTTTTT. Protein product: CASSARTGVHGELFF. The chain couples TRBV11-1 to TRBJ2-2; TRBD1 aligns across 9 bases. Unmatched junction bases numbered 8, after V lost 5 bases and J lost 7 bases. The germline V gene encodes CDR1 SGHAT and CDR2 FQDESV (reference sequence). The CDR3 is 15 residues long.

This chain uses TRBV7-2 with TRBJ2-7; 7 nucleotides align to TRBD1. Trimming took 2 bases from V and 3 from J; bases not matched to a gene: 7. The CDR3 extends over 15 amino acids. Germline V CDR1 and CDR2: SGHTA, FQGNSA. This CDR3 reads CASSLPGQRLYEQYF. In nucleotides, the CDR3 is TGTGCCAGCAGCTTACCGGGACAGAGGCTCTACGAGCAGTACTTC.

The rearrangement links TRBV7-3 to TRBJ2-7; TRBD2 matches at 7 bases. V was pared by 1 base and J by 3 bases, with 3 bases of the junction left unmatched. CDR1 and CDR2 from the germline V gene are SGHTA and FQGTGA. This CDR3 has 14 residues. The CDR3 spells CASSLNGLDYEQYF. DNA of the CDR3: TGTGCCAGCAGCTTAAATGGACTAGACTACGAGCAGTACTTC. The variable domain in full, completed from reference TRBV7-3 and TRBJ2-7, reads GAGVSQTPSNKVTEKGKYVELRCDPISGHTALYWYRQSLGQGPEFLIYFQGTGAADDSGLPNDRFFAVRPEGSVSTLKIQRTERGDSAVYLCASSLNGLDYEQYFGPGTRLTVT.

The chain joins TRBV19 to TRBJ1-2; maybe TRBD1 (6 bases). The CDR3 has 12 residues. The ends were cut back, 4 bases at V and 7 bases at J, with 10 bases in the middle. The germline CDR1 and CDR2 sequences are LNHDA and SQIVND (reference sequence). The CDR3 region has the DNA TGTGCCAGTAGTACCCACAGGGCTGGCTACACCTTC. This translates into CASSTHRAGYTF.

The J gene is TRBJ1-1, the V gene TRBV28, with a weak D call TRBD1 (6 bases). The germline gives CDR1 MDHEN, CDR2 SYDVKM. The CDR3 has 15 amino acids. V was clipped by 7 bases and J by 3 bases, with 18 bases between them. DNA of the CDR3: TGTGCCAGCAACCTTGGGGGGGCAGGGGACACTGAAGCTTTCTTT. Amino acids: CASNLGGAGDTEAFF.

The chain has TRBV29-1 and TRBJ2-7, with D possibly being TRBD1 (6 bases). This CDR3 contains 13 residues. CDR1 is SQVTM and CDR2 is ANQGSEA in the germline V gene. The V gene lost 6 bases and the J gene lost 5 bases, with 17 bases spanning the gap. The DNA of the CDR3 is TGCAGCGTCTGGACAGACCGGCGGGACGAGCAGTACTTC. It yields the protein CSVWTDRRDEQYF.